This T cell receptor beta chain was sequenced during a study of T-cell memory formation after mild COVID-19. Study-level findings and limits: CD4+ bias marked clones expanding day 15 to 37, unlike balanced contracting clones.

This clonotype has at least ten counts. What it binds is not known. A single record per CDR3 protein comes from TCRdb applying MiXCR to the 5' RACE reads. The sample has 100,000 or so distinct CDR3 sequences; over 8.5% are singletons. Specimen: PBMCs or a T cell subset sorted from them (not recorded which). The TCR was taken from a young man who had mild COVID-19 (a few samples of this study predate the infection). Cell type and time point are not known.

This CDR3 is CASSLGGLVETQYF. In nucleotides, the CDR3 is TGTGCCAGCAGCTTGGGGGGACTAGTTGAGACCCAGTACTTC. The chain combines TRBV5-6 with TRBJ2-5; TRBD2 agrees at 8 bases. Germline V gives CDR1 SGHDT, CDR2 YYEEEE. The CDR3 contains 14 residues. Trimming at V came to 0 bases and at J to 5 bases, leaving 3 bases not matched to a gene. Supplemented by reference TRBV5-6 and TRBJ2-5, the full variable domain reads DAGVTQSPTHLIKTRGQQVTLRCSPKSGHDTVSWYQQALGQGPQFIFQYYEEEERQRGNFPDRFSGHQFPNYSSELNVNALLLGDSALYLCASSLGGLVETQYFGPGTRLLVL.